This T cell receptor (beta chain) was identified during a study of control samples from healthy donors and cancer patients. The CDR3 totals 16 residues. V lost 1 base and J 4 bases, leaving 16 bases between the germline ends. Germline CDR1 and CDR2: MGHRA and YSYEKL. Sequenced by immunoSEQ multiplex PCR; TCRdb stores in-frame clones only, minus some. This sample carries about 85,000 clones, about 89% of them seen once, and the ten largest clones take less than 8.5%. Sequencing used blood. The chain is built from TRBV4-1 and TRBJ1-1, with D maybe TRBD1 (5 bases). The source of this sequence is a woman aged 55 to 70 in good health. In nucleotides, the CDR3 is TGCGCCAGCAGCCAAGGACCCGTAGGAGGGGTCACTGAAGCTTTCTTT. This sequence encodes CASSQGPVGGVTEAFF.